Listed below are T cell receptor beta chains from one sample, sequenced in a study of blood T cell repertoires in COVID-19. Repertoires were generated with immunoSEQ multiplex PCR, while TCRdb's copy carries only in-frame clones and drops some. The sample has a few hundred thousand clones; 85% to 90% are singletons. The sample comprised peripheral blood. Receptor source: a woman aged 40 to 55 who had recovered from COVID-19. CDR3s include the opening cysteine and the closing phenylalanine or tryptophan. D genes are given only for firm matches. Rows give clone size only sometimes, using once, few, many, or a class for an expanded clone.

CDR3 DNA: TGTGCCAGCAGCCGCGGGGACAGGGTAACCTATGGCTACACCTTC
CDR3 protein: CASSRGDRVTYGYTF
J gene: TRBJ1-2
clone size: .
D gene: TRBD1
V gene: TRBV5-6

CDR3 DNA: TGTGCCAGCAGTTTGGGACAGGGGGCAGGAAACACCATATATTTT
CDR3 protein: CASSLGQGAGNTIYF
J gene: TRBJ1-3
clone size: .
D gene: TRBD1
V gene: TRBV6-5

CDR3 DNA: TGTGCCAGCAGCTTGTTCGAAGGACTAGCGGGCTTCCGTGAGCAGTTCTTC
CDR3 protein: CASSLFEGLAGFREQFF
J gene: TRBJ2-1
clone size: .
D gene: TRBD2
V gene: TRBV5-4

CDR3 DNA: TGTGCCAGTAAGGCTAGCGGCAACACAGATACGCAGTATTTT
CDR3 protein: CASKASGNTDTQYF
J gene: TRBJ2-3
clone size: .
D gene: TRBD2
V gene: TRBV19

CDR3 DNA: TGTGCCTGGAGTGTACTCGGGGGGAGCTACGAGCAGTACTTC
CDR3 protein: CAWSVLGGSYEQYF
J gene: TRBJ2-7
clone size: .
D gene: TRBD2
V gene: TRBV30

CDR3 DNA: TGTGCCAGCAACCCCTGGGGGAGGGGCAGGGAGCAGTTCTTC
CDR3 protein: CASNPWGRGREQFF
J gene: TRBJ2-1
clone size: .
D gene: TRBD2
V gene: TRBV13

CDR3 DNA: TGTGCCAGCAGTTCTAGGACACTGGGGGGAGTGGGGGAGACCCAGTACTTC
CDR3 protein: CASSSRTLGGVGETQYF
J gene: TRBJ2-5
clone size: .
D gene: .
V gene: TRBV6-2/TRBV6-3

CDR3 DNA: TGTGCCACCAGTGATCCGTGGACAGGGGTCCTGGTACGCACAGATACGCAGTATTTT
CDR3 protein: CATSDPWTGVLVRTDTQYF
J gene: TRBJ2-3
clone size: once
D gene: TRBD1
V gene: TRBV24-1

CDR3 DNA: TGTGCCAGCAGCTCGCACCCGGGACTAGAGAAGGCCGGGGAGCTGTTTTTT
CDR3 protein: CASSSHPGLEKAGELFF
J gene: TRBJ2-2
clone size: .
D gene: TRBD2
V gene: TRBV7-3

CDR3 DNA: TGTGCCAGCAGCCAAGCGTTTGAGCAGTTCTTC
CDR3 protein: CASSQAFEQFF
J gene: TRBJ2-1
clone size: .
D gene: .
V gene: TRBV12-3/TRBV12-4

CDR3 DNA: TGCGCCAGCAGCCACGGGGGTAACTACGAGCAGTACTTC
CDR3 protein: CASSHGGNYEQYF
J gene: TRBJ2-7
clone size: .
D gene: .
V gene: TRBV4-1

CDR3 DNA: TGTGCCAGCAGTTACCGCTCAACGGGACAGGGGTATGGCTACACCTTC
CDR3 protein: CASSYRSTGQGYGYTF
J gene: TRBJ1-2
clone size: .
D gene: TRBD1
V gene: TRBV6-5

CDR3 DNA: TGTGCCTGGGGGGGGGCGAGCGGCTCCTATAATTCACCCCTCCACTTT
CDR3 protein: CAWGGASGSYNSPLHF
J gene: TRBJ1-6
clone size: .
D gene: .
V gene: TRBV30

CDR3 DNA: TGTGCCAGCAGGCCGGGCGGGGATCCTCGCACAGATACGCAGTATTTT
CDR3 protein: CASRPGGDPRTDTQYF
J gene: TRBJ2-3
clone size: .
D gene: .
V gene: TRBV2

CDR3 DNA: TGTGCCAGCAGCGCGACTAGCGAGAGCTCCTACGAGCAGTACTTC
CDR3 protein: CASSATSESSYEQYF
J gene: TRBJ2-7
clone size: .
D gene: TRBD2
V gene: TRBV9

CDR3 DNA: TGTGCCAGCAGCCCAAGACTAGCGGACTTCACAGATACGCAGTATTTT
CDR3 protein: CASSPRLADFTDTQYF
J gene: TRBJ2-3
clone size: .
D gene: TRBD2
V gene: TRBV5-8

CDR3 DNA: TGCGCCAGCAGCCCAGACAGGAATAGCAATCAGCCCCAGCATTTT
CDR3 protein: CASSPDRNSNQPQHF
J gene: TRBJ1-5
clone size: .
D gene: .
V gene: TRBV5-1

CDR3 DNA: TGTGCTAGTGGTCCGGGAGGGAATTACAATGAGCAGTTCTTC
CDR3 protein: CASGPGGNYNEQFF
J gene: TRBJ2-1
clone size: .
D gene: TRBD2
V gene: TRBV12-5